This paragraph covers one T cell receptor (beta chain) sequence. Sequencing used immunoSEQ multiplex PCR; TCRdb keeps in-frame clones, though not all of them. Here the sample spans about 280,000 clones, 80% to 85% being singletons. This specimen comes from a study of blood T cell repertoires in COVID-19. Study background: COVID-19 samples, acute and convalescent, were from the United States, Italy and Spain.

Per the germline V gene, CDR1 is LNHDA and CDR2 is SQIVND (reference sequence). Trimming left V 4 bases short and J 4 bases short, with 13 bases between. The CDR3 is 15 amino acids. The chain uses TRBV19 and TRBJ1-4; D remains unclear. This receptor was obtained from a man aged 40-49 years who had been exposed to COVID-19. The sample comprised PBMCs or T cells enriched from blood (not recorded which). The CDR3 DNA reads as TGTGCCAGTAGTAAAACCGAGGGAAATAATGAAAAACTGTTTTTT. Its protein is CASSKTEGNNEKLFF.